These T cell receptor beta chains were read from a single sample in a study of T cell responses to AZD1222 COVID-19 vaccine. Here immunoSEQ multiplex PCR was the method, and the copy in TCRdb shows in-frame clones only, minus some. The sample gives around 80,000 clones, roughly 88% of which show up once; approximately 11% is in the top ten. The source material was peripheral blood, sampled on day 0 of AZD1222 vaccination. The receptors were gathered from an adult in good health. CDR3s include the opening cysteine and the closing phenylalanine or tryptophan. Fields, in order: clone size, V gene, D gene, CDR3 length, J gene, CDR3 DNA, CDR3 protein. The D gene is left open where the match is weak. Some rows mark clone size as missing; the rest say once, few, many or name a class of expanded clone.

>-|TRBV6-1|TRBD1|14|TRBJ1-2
TGTGCCAGCAGTGAGGGACAGTCCCACTATGGCTACACCTTC
CASSEGQSHYGYTF
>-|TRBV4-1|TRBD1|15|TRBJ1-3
TGCGCCAGCAGCCAACCGGGACAGGGCGCCGACACCATATATTTT
CASSQPGQGADTIYF
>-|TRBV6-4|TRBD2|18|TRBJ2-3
TGTGCCAGCAGTGACTCGTTCAGCATAGCGGGGGACACAGATACGCAGTATTTT
CASSDSFSIAGDTDTQYF
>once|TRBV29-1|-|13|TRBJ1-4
TGCAGCGGGAGGGGAACAGCTAATGAAAAACTGTTTTTT
CSGRGTANEKLFF
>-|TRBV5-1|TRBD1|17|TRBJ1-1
TGCGCCAGCAGCTTACGGACAGGGGGTCTAGAGGGCACTGAAGCTTTCTTT
CASSLRTGGLEGTEAFF
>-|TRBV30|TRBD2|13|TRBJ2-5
TGTGCCTATTCACTAGCGGGATGGGAGACCCAGTACTTC
CAYSLAGWETQYF
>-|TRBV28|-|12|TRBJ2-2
TGTGCCAGCAGACCCGACACCGGGGAGCTGTTTTTT
CASRPDTGELFF
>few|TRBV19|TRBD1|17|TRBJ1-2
TGTGCCAGTAGTAACCCATACAGGGGGCGAGTCTCCTATGGCTACACCTTC
CASSNPYRGRVSYGYTF
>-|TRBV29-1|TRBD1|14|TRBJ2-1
TGCAGCGCCGACCGGACAGGACAAGACAATGAGCAGTTCTTC
CSADRTGQDNEQFF
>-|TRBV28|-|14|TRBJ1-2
TGTGCCAGCAGTGAGGCTACAGAGTATTATGGCTACACCTTC
CASSEATEYYGYTF
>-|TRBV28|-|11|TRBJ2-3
TGTGCCAGCAGCAACACAGATACGCAGTATTTT
CASSNTDTQYF
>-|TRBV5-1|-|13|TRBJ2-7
TGCGCCAGCAGCTTGGCCGGCCTCTACGAGCAGTACTTC
CASSLAGLYEQYF
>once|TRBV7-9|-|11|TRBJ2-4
TGTGCCAGCAGCTGGGGGGTACTTCAGTACTTC
CASSWGVLQYF
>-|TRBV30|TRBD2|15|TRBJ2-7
TGTGCCTGGGGAGCCCCCCTAGCGGGAGCGGGCGAGCAGTACTTC
CAWGAPLAGAGEQYF
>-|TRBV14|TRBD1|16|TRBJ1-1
TGTGCCAGCAGCCCGACCGGGACAGACATGAACACTGAAGCTTTCTTT
CASSPTGTDMNTEAFF
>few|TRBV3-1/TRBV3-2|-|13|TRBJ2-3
TGTGCCAGCAGTGGACTGAGCACAGATACGCAGTATTTT
CASSGLSTDTQYF
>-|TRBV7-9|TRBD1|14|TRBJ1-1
TGTGCCAGCAGCTCTTCAGGGGGAGTAACTGAAGCTTTCTTT
CASSSSGGVTEAFF
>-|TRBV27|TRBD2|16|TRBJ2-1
TGTGCCAGCAGTTTATGGGGCGGGAGGGCGCCCAATGAGCAGTTCTTC
CASSLWGGRAPNEQFF
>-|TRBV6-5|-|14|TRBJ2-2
TGTGCCAGTAGGATTCAGGAGAACACCGGGGAGCTGTTTTTT
CASRIQENTGELFF
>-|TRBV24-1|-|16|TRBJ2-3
TGTGCCACCAGTGATTTGACGGGTGCTAGCACAGATACGCAGTATTTT
CATSDLTGASTDTQYF
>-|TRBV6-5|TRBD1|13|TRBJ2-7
TGTGCCAGCCGACAGGGGACATCCTACGAGCAGTACTTC
CASRQGTSYEQYF
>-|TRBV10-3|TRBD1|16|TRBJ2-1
TGTGCCATCAGTTATACCGGACAGGGGGCCCGCTCAGAGCAGTTCTTC
CAISYTGQGARSEQFF
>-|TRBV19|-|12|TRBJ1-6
TGTGCCAGCGGGCTACAGAATTCACCCCTCCACTTT
CASGLQNSPLHF
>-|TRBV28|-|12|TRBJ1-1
TGTGCCAGCAGTGTTTATGTACAGGGAGCTTTCTTT
CASSVYVQGAFF
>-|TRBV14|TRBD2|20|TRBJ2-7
TGTGCCAGCAGCCAACGGCGGCAGACTAGCGGGCCTCCTTCCCTCTACGAGCAGTACTTC
CASSQRRQTSGPPSLYEQYF
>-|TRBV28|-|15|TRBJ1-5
TGTGCCAGCAGTTTATTCCTGTTAGGGAATCAGCCCCAGCATTTT
CASSLFLLGNQPQHF
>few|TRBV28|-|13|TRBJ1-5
TGTGCCAGTGCGGACTGGACGGGTCAGCCCCAGCATTTT
CASADWTGQPQHF
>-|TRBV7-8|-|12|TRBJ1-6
TGTGCCAGCAGCCACTTCAGTTCACCCCTCCACTTT
CASSHFSSPLHF
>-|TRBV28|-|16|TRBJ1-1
TGTGCCAGCACTTCGCGGGGTACAAAAGGGAACACTGAAGCTTTCTTT
CASTSRGTKGNTEAFF
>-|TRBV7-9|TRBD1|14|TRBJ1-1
TGTGCCAGCAGCCGGGGACAGTTGAACACTGAAGCTTTCTTT
CASSRGQLNTEAFF
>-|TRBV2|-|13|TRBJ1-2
TGTGCCAGCAGTGTAGCAGGGCGGGATGGCTACACCTTC
CASSVAGRDGYTF
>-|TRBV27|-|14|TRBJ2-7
TGTGCCAGCAGGCCGACACTAGCATCCCTTATCGAGTACTTC
CASRPTLASLIEYF
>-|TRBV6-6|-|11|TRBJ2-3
TGTGCCAGCAGTATGACAGATACGCAGTATTTT
CASSMTDTQYF
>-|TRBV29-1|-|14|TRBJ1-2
TGCAGCGTTGAAGTAGGACAGCCTAACTATGGCTACACCTTC
CSVEVGQPNYGYTF
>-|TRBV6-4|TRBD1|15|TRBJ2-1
TGTGCCAGCAGTAAGGGGGCAGGGGGTTACAATGAGCAGTTCTTC
CASSKGAGGYNEQFF
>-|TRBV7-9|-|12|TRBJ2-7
TGTGCCAGCAGCCAACAGGGCTACGAGCAGTACTTC
CASSQQGYEQYF
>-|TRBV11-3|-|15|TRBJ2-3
TGTGCCAGCAGCTTAGGAGGACTTAGCACAGATACGCAGTATTTT
CASSLGGLSTDTQYF
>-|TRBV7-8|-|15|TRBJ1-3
TGTGCCAGCAGCTTCACCAGGGCCAAAGGAAACACCATATATTTT
CASSFTRAKGNTIYF
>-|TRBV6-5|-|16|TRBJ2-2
TGTGCCAGCAGTTACCGGTGGAGCCATAACACCGGGGAGCTGTTTTTT
CASSYRWSHNTGELFF
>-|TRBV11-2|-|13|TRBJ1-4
TGTGCCAGCAGCTCCACCGGGGCCTCAACACAAACCTTT
CASSSTGASTQTF
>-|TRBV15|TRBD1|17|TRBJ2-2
TGTGCCACCAGCATTGGGCAGGGGGTCTCTTCCACCGGGGAGCTGTTTTTT
CATSIGQGVSSTGELFF
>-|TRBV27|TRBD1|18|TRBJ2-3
TGTGCCAGCAGTTTACGGTCCGCGGGACAGGGACACACAGATACGCAGTATTTT
CASSLRSAGQGHTDTQYF
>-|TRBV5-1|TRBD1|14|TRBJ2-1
TGCGCCAGCAGCTTGGGACAGGGGGCTGGTGAGCAGTTCTTC
CASSLGQGAGEQFF
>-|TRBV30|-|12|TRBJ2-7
TGTGCCTTATCAGACACGACCTACGAGCAGTACTTC
CALSDTTYEQYF
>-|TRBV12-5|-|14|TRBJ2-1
TGTGCTAGCGGTCGACCCAGGACCGGGAATGAGCAGTTCTTC
CASGRPRTGNEQFF
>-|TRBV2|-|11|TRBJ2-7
TGTGCCAGCAGTGATAGCTACGAGCAGTACTTC
CASSDSYEQYF
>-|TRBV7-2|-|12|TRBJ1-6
TGTGCCAGCAGCTTAATGGGTTCACCCCTCCACTTT
CASSLMGSPLHF
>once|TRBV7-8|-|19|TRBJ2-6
TGTGCCAGCAGCTCATACAGGGTTCCGGTTTGGTCTGGGGCCAACGTCCTGACTTTC
CASSSYRVPVWSGANVLTF
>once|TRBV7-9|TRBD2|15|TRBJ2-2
TGTGCCAGCAGACACGGACTAGCGGGGACCGGGGAGCTGTTTTTT
CASRHGLAGTGELFF
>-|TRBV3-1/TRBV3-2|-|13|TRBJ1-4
TGTGCCAGCGGGGGGCGGACTAATGAAAAACTGTTTTTT
CASGGRTNEKLFF
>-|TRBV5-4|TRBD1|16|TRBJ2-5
TGTGCCAGCAGCTTTGGTGACAGGGTAGGCCAAGAGACCCAGTACTTC
CASSFGDRVGQETQYF
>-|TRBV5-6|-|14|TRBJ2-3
TGTGCCAGCAGCTACTGGGGAGCGCTGGATACGCAGTATTTT
CASSYWGALDTQYF